This T cell receptor (beta chain) originates from a study of T cells after yellow fever vaccination. Template switching with 5'RACE generated the TCR cDNA and added a universal primer site and UMIs. TCRdb used MiXCR to reprocess the 5' RACE reads, holding one entry per CDR3 protein. The sample lists about 160,000 distinct CDR3 sequences; about a tenth were seen once. This clonotype has only a few counts. This CDR3 is 16 amino acids long. The V segment lost 4 bases and the J segment 12 bases; nucleotides outside the gene matches: 11. The germline V gene has CDR1 LGHDT and CDR2 YNNKEL (reference sequence).

The V call is TRBV3-1, the J call TRBJ2-1, with 14 nucleotides matching TRBD2. This sequence originates from a man aged 18 to 35 who received the YFV17D yellow fever vaccine. Specimen: CD8+ T cells sorted from PBMCs, collected 45 days after the yellow fever booster vaccination. This CDR3 reads CASSPRGLAGGVGQFF. As DNA, the CDR3 is TGTGCCAGCAGCCCTAGAGGACTAGCGGGGGGCGTAGGGCAGTTCTTC.